The 15 T cell receptor beta chains below all came from one sample that was sequenced in a study of T cell responses to AZD1222 COVID-19 vaccine. Libraries were prepared by immunoSEQ multiplex PCR; TCRdb keeps only in-frame clonotypes and omits some of them. Seen here are 99,000 or so clones, approximately 89% observed once, and the top ten hold under 20%. The sequenced sample was peripheral blood, obtained on day 0 of AZD1222 vaccination. Receptors originate from an adult in good health.

The chain has TRBV7-9 and TRBJ1-3, with TRBD1 as a possible D gene (5 bases). V was shortened by 2 bases and J by 1 base, with 12 bases between the two germline ends. There are 16 residues in the CDR3. The germline V gene encodes CDR1 SEHNR and CDR2 FQNEAQ (reference sequence). The CDR3 sequence is CASSLTGLGSGNTIYF. The DNA of the CDR3 is TGTGCCAGCAGCTTAACAGGTCTGGGGTCTGGAAACACCATATATTTT.

The sample holds one count of this clone. The chain recombines TRBV7-8 with TRBJ1-5, with 9 positions matching TRBD1. This CDR3 spans 17 amino acids. Germline values: CDR1 SGHVS, CDR2 FQNEAQ. With V trimmed by 0 bases and J by 0 bases, 3 bases remained unmatched. The CDR3 coding sequence is TGTGCCAGCAGCTTAGCGGGGACAGGGACTAGCAATCAGCCCCAGCATTTT. Translating it yields CASSLAGTGTSNQPQHF.

This clone was observed at least ten times. The V and J genes are TRBV27 and TRBJ2-1, with 8 nucleotides matching TRBD2. The CDR3 sequence is 15 residues long. The ends lost 6 bases at V and 9 bases at J; junction bases unmatched: 13. Per germline, CDR1 MNHEY and CDR2 SMNVEV (reference sequence). In nucleotides, the CDR3 is TGTGCCAGCAGCAGTAGCGGGGCCTTGGGGGGTGAGCAGTTCTTC. This encodes CASSSSGALGGEQFF.

The chain couples TRBV12-3 or TRBV12-4 to TRBJ2-7; D is tentatively TRBD1 or TRBD2 (5 bases each). The CDR3 has 13 amino acids. V dropped 7 bases and J dropped 3 bases, with 13 bases sitting between them. CDR3 loop: CASTESGGYEQYF. CDR3 DNA sequence: TGTGCCAGCACCGAATCTGGGGGCTACGAGCAGTACTTC.

The chain carries TRBV18 and TRBJ1-2, with 7 positions matching TRBD1. The CDR3 is made up of 15 amino acids. Germline V gene sequence: CDR1 KGHSH, CDR2 LQKENI. J gave up 0 bases and V 2 bases, and 3 bases lay outside the gene matches. CDR3 residues: CASSPNGQANYGYTF. The CDR3 nucleotides read TGTGCCAGCTCACCAAACGGACAGGCTAACTATGGCTACACCTTC.

This chain uses TRBV14 with TRBJ1-1, with 7 positions matching TRBD1. V trimming: 10 bases; J trimming: 1 base; junction bases outside the gene matches: 15. The CDR3 totals 16 residues. Germline V gives CDR1 SGHDN, CDR2 FVKESK. The CDR3 spells CAISRLKGAGNTEAFF. The CDR3 DNA sequence: TGTGCCATTTCCCGCCTAAAGGGGGCAGGGAACACTGAAGCTTTCTTT. The whole variable domain, filled in from reference TRBV14 and TRBJ1-1, reads EAGVTQFPSHSVIEKGQTVTLRCDPISGHDNLYWYRRVMGKEIKFLLHFVKESKQDESGMPNNRFLAERTGGTYSTLKVQPAELEDSGVYFCAISRLKGAGNTEAFFGQGTRLTVV.

The chain combines TRBV19 with TRBJ1-5, with D maybe TRBD1 (6 bases). CDR1 and CDR2 from the germline V gene are LNHDA and SQIVND (reference sequence). V lost 6 bases and J 5 bases, leaving 17 bases between the germline ends. The CDR3 spans 15 residues. The CDR3 sequence: CASSPMDRLDQPQHF. For the CDR3, the DNA is TGTGCCAGTAGCCCAATGGACAGACTGGATCAGCCCCAGCATTTT.

The chain uses TRBV12-3 or TRBV12-4 and TRBJ2-7, with D unclear. V was shortened by 3 bases and J by 5 bases, with 8 bases between the two germline ends. CDR3 length: 12 residues. The CDR3 coding sequence is TGTGCCAGCAGTTTCCCAGGAGACGAGCAGTACTTC. The encoded protein is CASSFPGDEQYF.

The chain uses TRBV28 and TRBJ2-1; 7 nucleotides align to TRBD1. J lost 3 bases, V lost 2 bases, and 7 bases had no gene match. The CDR3 covers 16 residues. The germline CDR1 and CDR2 sequences are MDHEN and SYDVKM. This CDR3 reads CASSLTGQTIYNEQFF. Written as DNA, the CDR3 is TGTGCCAGCAGTTTAACGGGACAGACCATCTACAATGAGCAGTTCTTC.

A remark on this clone: The missing conserved phenylalanine or tryptophan at the end of this CDR3 makes a read error likely. This sequence joins TRBV6-1 and TRBJ1-6; TRBD1 matches at 7 bases. V gave up 3 bases and J gave up 7 bases; unmatched junction bases: 6. CDR1 MNHNS and CDR2 SASEGT come from the germline V gene. The CDR3 consists of 15 residues. Here the CDR3 DNA reads TGTGCCAGCAGTGATCCACAGGGGAGGAATTCACCCCTCCACCTT. It specifies CASSDPQGRNSPLHL.

This chain's CDR3 is CASSVEPHPSYNEQFF. The CDR3 DNA reads TGTGCCAGCAGCGTAGAACCACATCCCTCCTACAATGAGCAGTTCTTC. V is TRBV9 and J is TRBJ2-1; D is ambiguous. Looked up from germline, CDR1 is SGDLS and CDR2 is YYNGEE. V lost 0 bases and J 0 bases, leaving 10 bases between the germline ends. The CDR3 covers 16 residues.

This clone has just a few counts. Lacking the conserved final phenylalanine or tryptophan, this CDR3 likely reflects a read error. The V gene is TRBV7-2, the J gene TRBJ1-6, with TRBD1 matching over 7 bases. The germline CDR1 and CDR2 sequences are SGHTA and FQGNSA. The V and J ends lost 4 bases and 7 bases, in that order; junction bases with no gene match: 10. The CDR3 length is 16 residues. The CDR3 region has the DNA TGTGCCAGCAGCTACGTGACAGGGTTTCTCAATTCACCCCTCCACCTT. The encoded protein is CASSYVTGFLNSPLHL.

This sequence joins TRBV19 and TRBJ2-3, with TRBD1 matching 7 bases. The CDR3 runs to 14 residues. Germline CDR1 is LNHDA and CDR2 is SQIVND (reference sequence). After removal of 6 bases from V and 8 bases from J, the junction contained 11 bases not matched to a gene. The CDR3, as DNA: TGTGCCAGTAGAGTGGACAGGAACGCAGGTACGCAGTATTTT. Protein sequence: CASRVDRNAGTQYF.

V and J are TRBV7-8 and TRBJ2-1, with 13 bases aligning to TRBD2. This CDR3 has 18 residues. With V trimmed by 4 bases and J by 6 bases, 12 bases remained unmatched. Germline V gene lookup returns CDR1 SGHVS and CDR2 FQNEAQ. The CDR3 DNA is TGTGCCAGCAGCTCGCGGCGCACTAGCGGGGGGGCTCCCAATGAGCAGTTCTTC. It translates to CASSSRRTSGGAPNEQFF.

This sequence joins TRBV7-2 and TRBJ1-5, with 7 bases lining up with TRBD1. The CDR3 sequence is 15 residues long. Germline CDR1 and CDR2: SGHTA and FQGNSA. The V and J ends lost 5 bases and 0 bases, in that order; junction bases with no gene match: 4. The CDR3 reads CASSRTGVSNQPQHF. The CDR3 DNA reads TGTGCCAGCAGCCGGACAGGCGTTAGCAATCAGCCCCAGCATTTT.